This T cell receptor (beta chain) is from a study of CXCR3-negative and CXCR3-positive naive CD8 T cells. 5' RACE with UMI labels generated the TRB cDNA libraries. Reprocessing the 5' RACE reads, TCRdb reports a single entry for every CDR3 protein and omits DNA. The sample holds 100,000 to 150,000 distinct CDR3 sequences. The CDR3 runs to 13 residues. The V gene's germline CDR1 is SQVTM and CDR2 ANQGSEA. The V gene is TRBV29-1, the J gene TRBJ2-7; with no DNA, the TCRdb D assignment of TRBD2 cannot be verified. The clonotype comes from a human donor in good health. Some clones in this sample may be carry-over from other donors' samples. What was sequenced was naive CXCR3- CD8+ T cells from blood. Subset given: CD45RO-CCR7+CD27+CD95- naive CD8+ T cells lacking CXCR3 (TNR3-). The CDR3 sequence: CSVGEPETYEQYF.